The T cell receptor (beta chain) under discussion was sequenced for a study of tumor and adjacent non-tumor tissue in lung cancer. On the study more broadly: Patients comprised 12 adenocarcinoma, 2 squamous cell carcinoma and 1 small cell lung cancer. Each sample yielded roughly 4.2 million productive TCRbeta reads on average.

Germline assignment: CDR1 SGHAT and CDR2 FQDESV (reference sequence). The length of the CDR3 is 17 residues. A modified ARM-PCR protocol with three rounds of nested PCR amplified TCRbeta. Each CDR3 protein is one row after TCRdb ran MiXCR on the multiplex PCR reads. This sample has about 200,000 distinct CDR3 sequences, with 71% found just once. Study findings and constraints: Top 100 clones took a larger repertoire share in normal lung.

Worth noting for this clonotype: Antigen specificity is unknown.

No cell sorting was done before RNA was extracted from the tissue. The origin of this receptor is a man aged 55-75 years with non-small cell lung cancer. Material: lung tumor tissue. V is TRBV11-1 and J is TRBJ2-1; 11 bases are a match to TRBD2. The CDR3 loop is CVSSLYRLAGGNNEQFF. CDR3 DNA sequence: TGTGTCAGTAGCTTATATCGGCTAGCGGGAGGCAACAATGAGCAGTTCTTC.